This TCR beta chain originates from a study of blood T cells in healthy people across ages. Overall study context: Capture via template switching afforded approximately one barcoded beta molecule per two T cells.

Study-level points and caveats: As age increased, TCR beta diversity per million T cells fell in a roughly linear fashion.

With a J-beta primer mix and a sample-barcoded 5' primer, a second PCR ran about 6 to 11 cycles. Any given sample supplied a minimum of 3 million CDR3-containing paired-end reads. TCRdb reprocessed the 5' RACE reads with MiXCR, giving one entry per CDR3 protein. The data hold about 1.4 million distinct CDR3 sequences, with roughly 64% observed a single time. CDR1 and CDR2 (germline): DFQATT, SNEGSKA (reference sequence). This CDR3 comprises 12 residues. Trimming stripped 3 bases from V and 6 bases from J, with 10 bases between. In the case of this clonotype: Its antigen is not identified.

The TCR sequence derives from a man aged 18 to 30 in good health. Source material: blood. The chain couples TRBV20-1 to TRBJ2-3; D uncertain. The CDR3 DNA follows: TGCAGTGCTAGTCCCGTGGGGGATACGCAGTATTTT. It is translated as CSASPVGDTQYF.